One and the same sample provided the 15 T cell receptor beta chains below, sequenced in a study of T cells in narcolepsy. TCRdb's table, derived via immunoSEQ multiplex PCR, lists solely in-frame clones and lacks some. The data hold approximately 25,000 clones, with 70% to 80% observed a single time. The specimen was CD45RA- memory CD4+ T cells from PBMCs. Every receptor here comes from a human donor with narcolepsy.

The chain couples TRBV6-1 to TRBJ2-7; TRBD2 is a possible D gene (5 bases). CDR3 length equals 14 residues. Germline V gives CDR1 MNHNS, CDR2 SASEGT. Trimming took 1 base from V and 5 from J, leaving 12 bases between them. CDR3 in DNA: TGTGCCAGCAGTGAAGTGGGTAGCGCCCACGAGCAGTACTTC. Translating it yields CASSEVGSAHEQYF.

V usage is TRBV11-2 and J usage is TRBJ2-7; 9 bases are shared with TRBD1. The CDR3 has 16 residues. V was clipped by 2 bases and J by 3 bases; unmatched bases: 8. The V gene's germline CDR1 is SGHAT and CDR2 FQNNGV. CDR3 amino acids: CASSLMRQGEGYEQYF. The CDR3 DNA follows: TGTGCCAGCAGCTTAATGAGACAGGGGGAGGGCTACGAGCAGTACTTC.

The V gene is TRBV19, the J gene TRBJ1-5, with TRBD1 as a possible D gene (5 bases). CDR1 and CDR2 (germline): LNHDA, SQIVND (reference sequence). The CDR3 loop spans 15 amino acids. With 3 bases removed from V and 7 bases from J, the gap between germline ends came to 16 bases. CDR3 nucleotide sequence: TGTGCCAGTAGTATTGGAGGACAAAAGGGGCAGCCCCAGCATTTT. This gives the protein CASSIGGQKGQPQHF.

The chain has TRBV5-1 and TRBJ2-2, with D tentatively TRBD2 (6 bases). Trimming shortened V by 1 base and J by 3 bases, and 10 bases separated the two germline ends. Germline lookup yields CDR1 SGHRS and CDR2 YFSETQ. The length of the CDR3 is 15 residues. The CDR3 reads CASSLRTTDTGELFF. The CDR3 coding sequence is TGCGCCAGCAGCTTGCGGACTACAGACACCGGGGAGCTGTTTTTT.

V is TRBV6-5 and J is TRBJ2-4; D may be TRBD2 (7 bases). The CDR3 spans 13 residues. Germline V gene data show CDR1 as MNHEY and CDR2 as SVGAGI. V lost 6 bases to trimming and J lost 4 bases, with 10 bases between them. CDR3 in DNA: TGTGCCAGCAGGAGGGGGGGGAAAAACATTCAGTACTTC. Translated: CASRRGGKNIQYF.

The CDR3 loop reads CASSLGPSGVNEQFF. CDR3 nucleotides: TGTGCCAGCAGCTTAGGCCCTAGCGGGGTAAATGAGCAGTTCTTC. V and J are TRBV7-7 and TRBJ2-1; 9 nucleotides align to TRBD2. The CDR3 has 15 residues. Trimming removed 1 base from V and 7 bases from J; junction bases left unmatched: 5. Germline assignment: CDR1 SSHAT and CDR2 FNYEAQ (reference sequence).

The sample holds a few counts of this clone. The chain couples TRBV30 to TRBJ1-2, with 7 positions matching TRBD1. CDR1 GTSNPN and CDR2 SVGIG come from the germline V gene (reference sequence). Trimming cost V 3 bases and J 8 bases; bases outside gene matches: 9. The CDR3 loop spans 13 amino acids. CDR3: CAWRDRNLTGYTF. The CDR3, as DNA: TGTGCCTGGAGGGACAGGAATTTAACAGGCTACACCTTC.

J is TRBJ1-2 and V is TRBV18; 9 bases agree with TRBD1. V lost 3 bases and J lost 3; bases outside the gene matches: 5. The CDR3 runs 15 residues. CDR1 KGHSH and CDR2 LQKENI come from the germline V gene. CDR3 loop: CASSPVGTGHYGYTF. CDR3 sequence (DNA): TGTGCCAGCTCACCTGTGGGGACAGGGCACTATGGCTACACCTTC.

CDR3 in amino acids: CAGTTSGGAAETQYF. The CDR3 DNA sequence: TGTGCCGGCACCACTAGCGGGGGGGCCGCAGAGACCCAGTACTTC. The V call is TRBV11-3, the J call TRBJ2-5; 13 nucleotides align to TRBD2. CDR1 SGHNT and CDR2 YENEEA come from the germline V gene. After removal of 11 bases from V and 4 bases from J, the junction contained 10 bases not matched to a gene. CDR3 length: 15 residues.

The rearrangement joins TRBV30 to TRBJ1-1, with D maybe TRBD1 (5 bases). Per the germline V gene, CDR1 is GTSNPN and CDR2 is SVGIG (reference sequence). The V and J ends lost 4 bases and 3 bases respectively, with 15 bases between them. The CDR3 is 14 amino acids. CDR3: CAWIVGRADTEAFF. The CDR3 DNA sequence: TGTGCCTGGATTGTGGGACGGGCGGACACTGAAGCTTTCTTT. Filled out from reference TRBV30 and TRBJ1-1, the complete variable domain reads SQTIHQWPATLVQPVGSPLSLECTVEGTSNPNLYWYRQAAGRGLQLLFYSVGIGQISSEVPQNLSASRPQDRQFILSSKKLLLSDSGFYLCAWIVGRADTEAFFGQGTRLTVV.

V and J are TRBV6-1 and TRBJ2-5; D is unclear. The assigned J gene may be wrong: the sequence end matches TRBJ2-7 better. CDR1 MNHNS and CDR2 SASEGT come from the germline V gene. The length of the CDR3 is 16 residues. The CDR3 nucleotides read TGTGCCAGCAGTGAAGCAGGAACACTGGGGTCCTACGAGCAGTACTTC. Amino acids: CASSEAGTLGSYEQYF.

This clone showed up just a few times. The chain recombines TRBV5-8 with TRBJ1-5, with 7 positions matching TRBD1. The junction had 11 bases not matched to a gene; V was cut back by 4 bases and J by 7 bases. The CDR3 is made up of 15 amino acids. Germline values: CDR1 SGHTS, CDR2 YDEGEE. Here the CDR3 reads CASSQTHRGRQPQHF. The CDR3, as DNA: TGTGCCAGCAGCCAAACGCACAGGGGTAGGCAGCCCCAGCATTTT. Combining the CDR3 with reference TRBV5-8 and TRBJ1-5 gives the whole variable domain EAGVTQSPTHLIKTRGQQATLRCSPISGHTSVYWYQQALGLGLQFLLWYDEGEERNRGNFPPRFSGRQFPNYSSELNVNALELEDSALYLCASSQTHRGRQPQHFGDGTRLSIL.

The J gene is TRBJ2-3, the V gene TRBV7-3, with TRBD2 matching over 9 bases. V was clipped by 5 bases and J by 7 bases; unmatched bases: 13. CDR3 length: 16 residues. Germline CDR1 and CDR2: SGHTA and FQGTGA. DNA of the CDR3: TGTGCCAGCAGCCCCCTGGGTAGCGGGGGCTTAAATACGCAGTATTTT. Its translation: CASSPLGSGGLNTQYF.

This clone has more than one count but fewer than ten. CDR3 loop: CASGRQFNTEAFF. DNA for the CDR3: TGTGCCAGTGGTAGGCAGTTTAACACTGAAGCTTTCTTT. The V and J genes are TRBV19 and TRBJ1-1; D call uncertain. The CDR3 has 13 residues. V was pared by 8 bases and J by 2 bases, with 12 bases between. The germline V gene has CDR1 LNHDA and CDR2 SQIVND (reference sequence).

The V call is TRBV5-4, the J call TRBJ2-5; D tentatively reads TRBD1 or TRBD2 (5 bases each). This CDR3 is built from 14 residues. Germline lookup yields CDR1 SGHNT and CDR2 YYREEE (reference sequence). Trimming removed 1 base at V and 3 bases at J, with 10 bases between. The CDR3 here is CASSLPMGEETQYF. CDR3 coding DNA: TGTGCCAGCAGCTTGCCCATGGGGGAAGAGACCCAGTACTTC.